These 9 T cell receptor beta chains were all obtained from the same sample, sequenced in a study of CD8 T cells in Susac syndrome. After extraction with the RNeasy kit, roughly 0.5 to 1 ug of the RNA was reverse transcribed using random hexamers. TCRdb reprocessed the immunoSEQ multiplex PCR reads with MiXCR, giving one entry per CDR3 protein. Of 95,000 to 150,000 distinct CDR3 sequences in the sample, 96% were seen once. Material for sequencing was CD4+ T cells from PBMCs. Source of these receptors: a human donor with Susac syndrome.

The chain links TRBV6-5 to TRBJ2-4; 9 bases agree with TRBD1. CDR3 size: 16 residues. V dropped 5 bases and J dropped 6; count of bases not matched to a gene: 11. The germline CDR1 and CDR2 sequences are MNHEY and SVGAGI. The CDR3 DNA sequence: TGTGCCAGCAGTATACGGATTGGGACAGGGAGAAACATTCAGTACTTC. Protein product: CASSIRIGTGRNIQYF.

The chain carries TRBV6-5 and TRBJ1-2; 8 bases are shared with TRBD1. Germline CDR1 is MNHEY and CDR2 is SVGAGI. This CDR3 region has 13 residues. Trimming at V came to 6 bases and at J to 3 bases, leaving 3 bases not matched to a gene. In nucleotides, the CDR3 is TGTGCCAGCAGCCTGACAGGGGACTATGGCTACACCTTC. It yields the protein CASSLTGDYGYTF.

This clonotype was seen a single time. The rearrangement links TRBV3-1 to TRBJ1-1; 8 bases fit TRBD1. The V and J ends lost 5 bases and 5 bases, in that order; junction bases with no gene match: 7. Germline V gene data show CDR1 as LGHDT and CDR2 as YNNKEL (reference sequence). The CDR3 contains 14 residues. The CDR3 sequence: CASSRVDRDTEAFF. CDR3 DNA: TGTGCCAGCAGCAGGGTGGACAGGGATACTGAAGCTTTCTTT.

This chain connects TRBV29-1 to TRBJ2-2, with D possibly being TRBD1 or TRBD2 (5 bases each). This CDR3 is built from 15 residues. Germline assignment: CDR1 SQVTM and CDR2 ANQGSEA. Trimming cost V 2 bases and J 5 bases, with 15 bases left between them. The CDR3 DNA reads TGCAGCGTTGAATTGTTGAGGGGCGGAACCGGGGAGCTGTTTTTT. Translated: CSVELLRGGTGELFF.

The chain has TRBV12-3 or TRBV12-4 and TRBJ2-1; the match to TRBD1 covers 11 bases. This CDR3 has 16 amino acids. V lost 3 bases, J lost 7 bases, and 8 bases stayed unmatched. The CDR3: CASSLPGQGARNEQFF. Written as DNA, the CDR3 is TGTGCCAGCAGTTTGCCCGGACAGGGGGCTCGTAATGAGCAGTTCTTC.

This clonotype came up once. The chain joins TRBV5-1 to TRBJ2-6; 7 bases line up with TRBD2. The CDR3 contains 14 residues. Germline trimming cut 6 bases from V and 2 bases from J; bases unmatched to any gene: 2. CDR1 is SGHRS, CDR2 YFSETQ, per germline. The CDR3 DNA reads TGCGCCAGCATCGGGGGGACTGGGGCCAACGTCCTGACTTTC. This sequence encodes CASIGGTGANVLTF.

The chain employs TRBV27 and TRBJ2-2; the D gene is possibly TRBD2 (6 bases). V gave up 2 bases and J gave up 5 bases, with 6 bases separating them. Germline V gene sequence: CDR1 MNHEY, CDR2 SMNVEV (reference sequence). CDR3 size: 13 residues. In DNA, the CDR3 is TGTGCCAGCAGTTTACTAGCGACCGGGGAGCTGTTTTTT. Protein: CASSLLATGELFF.

The chain links TRBV11-1 to TRBJ2-2; D ambiguous. Germline-derived CDR1 and CDR2 are SGHAT and FQDESV (reference sequence). Trimming took 5 bases from V and 5 from J, leaving 9 bases between them. The CDR3 runs to 13 residues. The CDR3 DNA sequence: TGTGCCAGCAGCGTCGACCGGACCGGGGAGCTGTTTTTT. It yields the protein CASSVDRTGELFF.

The chain couples TRBV3-1 to TRBJ2-1; the D gene is possibly TRBD1 (6 bases). This CDR3 contains 13 residues. Deletions cut 4 bases from V and 9 bases from J, with 13 bases between. CDR1 and CDR2 from the germline V gene are LGHDT and YNNKEL (reference sequence). The CDR3 coding sequence is TGTGCCAGCAGCCTACAGGGAGTGGGTGAGCAGTTCTTC. Protein sequence: CASSLQGVGEQFF.